This passage covers 25 T cell receptor beta chains from one sample sequenced in a study of neurological immune-mediated disorders. TCRdb called the 5' RACE reads again in MiXCR, with one record for every CDR3 protein. The sample carries more than 45,000 distinct CDR3 sequences, under 13% recorded once. What was sequenced was PBMCs. The receptor set was obtained from a woman aged 40 to 49 with HTLV-1-associated myelopathy (HAM/TSP).

This clonotype was counted many times. The chain joins TRBV7-2 to TRBJ1-2; TRBD1 aligns across 7 bases. The germline V gene encodes CDR1 SGHTA and CDR2 FQGNSA. V lost 5 bases to trimming and J lost 10 bases; unmatched junction nucleotides: 7. The CDR3 runs 12 residues. Written as DNA, the CDR3 is TGTGCCAGCAGCGAGCCGGGACAGTTCTACACCTTC. This encodes CASSEPGQFYTF.

This clonotype was picked up many times. This chain links TRBV24-1 with TRBJ2-1; D call uncertain. V was shortened by 9 bases and J by 7 bases, with 9 bases between the two germline ends. The CDR3 totals 11 residues. Germline V CDR1 and CDR2: KGHDR, SFDVKD. CDR3 amino acids: CATQELNEQFF. The CDR3 DNA reads TGTGCCACCCAGGAGCTGAATGAGCAGTTCTTC.

This clonotype was counted between two and nine times. This chain uses TRBV6-1 with TRBJ2-6; the D gene is possibly TRBD1 (6 bases). V lost 3 bases, J lost 0 bases, and 15 bases lay in between. From germline, CDR1 is MNHNS and CDR2 SASEGT. The CDR3 sequence is 18 residues long. The CDR3 protein is CASSDPGHRPSGANVLTF. The CDR3 bases are TGTGCCAGCAGTGATCCGGGACACCGCCCCTCTGGGGCCAACGTCCTGACTTTC.

This clonotype was found many times. J is TRBJ2-3 and V is TRBV6-2 or TRBV6-3; 7 positions match TRBD1. The CDR3 spans 15 residues. Germline CDR1 MNHEY, CDR2 SVGEGT. V trimming: 6 bases; J trimming: 2 bases; junction bases outside the gene matches: 8. In nucleotides, the CDR3 is TGTGCCAGCAGGCTTTGGGGACAGACCACAGATACGCAGTATTTT. This codes for CASRLWGQTTDTQYF.

This clonotype was recorded at least ten times. The V call is TRBV6-2 or TRBV6-3, the J call TRBJ1-5; no clear D gene. This CDR3 spans 15 amino acids. Between the trimmed V and J ends, which lost 6 bases and 3 bases, there was a span of 15 bases. The germline gives CDR1 MNHEY, CDR2 SVGEGT. CDR3 nucleotide sequence: TGTGCCAGCAGCACCCCCTCAGGTTTCAATCAGCCCCAGCATTTT. Translating gives CASSTPSGFNQPQHF.

This clonotype was picked up many times. This chain links TRBV7-8 with TRBJ2-5; D may correspond to TRBD1 or TRBD2 (5 bases each). There are 20 residues in the CDR3. Germline-derived CDR1 and CDR2 are SGHVS and FQNEAQ. Between the trimmed V and J ends, which lost 2 bases and 7 bases, there was a span of 32 bases. The CDR3, as DNA: TGTGCCAGCAGCTTATCTCGAGCAGGGCTGATCCGACTCCCCGAGGGGACCCAGTACTTC. Translated: CASSLSRAGLIRLPEGTQYF.

The chain couples TRBV10-2 to TRBJ2-7; D gene ambiguous. V lost 3 bases, J lost 0 bases, and 9 bases lay in between. This CDR3 contains 14 residues. The V gene's germline CDR1 is WSHSY and CDR2 SAAADI. The CDR3 DNA follows: TGCGCCAGCAGTGAACGGATGAGCTCCTACGAGCAGTACTTC. This encodes CASSERMSSYEQYF.

The sample holds many counts of this clonotype. The chain has TRBV20-1 and TRBJ1-6; 7 bases align to TRBD1. Per germline, CDR1 DFQATT and CDR2 SNEGSKA (reference sequence). The trim removed 1 base at V and 6 bases at J, leaving 3 bases unmatched. This CDR3 comprises 14 residues. The DNA of the CDR3 is TGCAGTGCTAGAGGACAGGGAGTTAATTCACCCCTCCACTTT. It codes for CSARGQGVNSPLHF.

In its sample, this clonotype was seen many times. V is TRBV29-1 and J is TRBJ2-7; no clear D. Per the germline V gene, CDR1 is SQVTM and CDR2 is ANQGSEA. Between the trimmed V and J ends, which lost 4 bases and 5 bases, there was a span of 15 bases. The CDR3 totals 13 residues. The CDR3 loop is CSVGRVLGNEQYF. As DNA, the CDR3 is TGCAGCGTTGGTAGGGTTCTCGGAAACGAGCAGTACTTC.

This clonotype showed up many times. This chain uses TRBV12-3 or TRBV12-4 with TRBJ1-1, with 12 bases fitting TRBD1. V was pared by 5 bases and J by 3 bases, with 7 bases of the junction left unmatched. This CDR3 contains 16 residues. The CDR3 spells CASSPGTGGAYTEAFF. DNA of the CDR3: TGTGCCAGCAGTCCCGGGACAGGGGGCGCTTACACTGAAGCTTTCTTT.

This clonotype was recorded at least ten times. The gene calls are TRBV24-1 and TRBJ2-1; tentatively, D is TRBD2 (7 bases). V lost 0 bases and J 8 bases, leaving 22 bases between the germline ends. The germline V gene encodes CDR1 KGHDR and CDR2 SFDVKD. The CDR3 totals 18 residues. The CDR3 coding sequence is TGTGCCACCAGTGATTTGCAGTTCGGCGGGGGCGGTGGCGATGAGCAGTTCTTC. It codes for CATSDLQFGGGGGDEQFF.

This clonotype came up many times. V gene TRBV10-3 combines with J gene TRBJ2-5; D is undetermined. The V gene lost 4 bases and the J gene lost 4 bases, with 4 bases spanning the gap. The CDR3 sequence is 11 residues long. Germline assignment: CDR1 ENHRY and CDR2 SYGVKD. CDR3 sequence: CAISGGETQYF. CDR3 DNA: TGTGCCATCAGTGGGGGAGAGACCCAGTACTTC.

This clonotype was seen many times. This sequence joins TRBV9 and TRBJ2-2; D remains ambiguous. V shed 4 bases and J shed 4 bases, with 20 bases lying between them. The CDR3 loop spans 17 amino acids. Germline V gene data show CDR1 as SGDLS and CDR2 as YYNGEE. CDR3 sequence: CASSPADVLWGTGELFF. Here the CDR3 DNA reads TGTGCCAGCAGCCCCGCCGACGTTTTATGGGGCACCGGGGAGCTGTTTTTT.

Ten or more counts support this clonotype. The chain uses TRBV9 and TRBJ2-3; D is unresolved. There are 14 residues in the CDR3. V was cut by 4 bases and J by 5 bases, with 14 bases left in between. The germline CDR1 and CDR2 sequences are SGDLS and YYNGEE. The CDR3: CASSLSGSGDTQYF. Here the CDR3 DNA reads TGTGCCAGCAGCCTTTCCGGGTCGGGAGATACGCAGTATTTT.

The chain couples TRBV5-1 to TRBJ2-7, with a weak D call TRBD1 (6 bases). V dropped 3 bases and J dropped 0 bases, with 10 bases sitting between them. The CDR3 has 14 residues. CDR1 and CDR2 from the germline V gene are SGHRS and YFSETQ. The chain's CDR3 is CASSSRDTSYEQYF. Written as DNA, the CDR3 is TGCGCCAGCAGCTCCCGGGACACCTCCTACGAGCAGTACTTC.

This clonotype was seen many times. CDR3 amino acids: CASSPIGAGANVLTF. The CDR3 region has the DNA TGTGCCAGCTCACCAATCGGGGCTGGGGCCAACGTCCTGACTTTC. V is TRBV18 and J is TRBJ2-6, with D possibly matching TRBD2 (5 bases). The V and J ends lost 2 bases and 2 bases respectively, with 7 bases between them. Germline V gene lookup returns CDR1 KGHSH and CDR2 LQKENI. This CDR3 spans 15 amino acids. Based on the CDR3 plus reference TRBV18 and TRBJ2-6, the full variable domain is NAGVMQNPRHLVRRRGQEARLRCSPMKGHSHVYWYRQLPEEGLKFMVYLQKENIIDESGMPKERFSAEFPKEGPSILRIQQVVRGDSAAYFCASSPIGAGANVLTFGAGSRLTVL.

There are many counts of this clonotype. The chain combines TRBV2 with TRBJ1-5; D ambiguous. The germline gives CDR1 SNHLY, CDR2 FYNNEI. CDR3 length: 13 amino acids. The V end was cut by 6 bases, the J end by 3 bases, with 9 bases between. CDR3 loop: CASRSETNQPQHF. The DNA of the CDR3 is TGTGCCAGCAGGTCAGAGACCAATCAGCCCCAGCATTTT. The full variable domain, in which reference TRBV2 and TRBJ1-5 provide the parts outside the CDR3, is EPEVTQTPSHQVTQMGQEVILRCVPISNHLYFYWYRQILGQKVEFLVSFYNNEISEKSEIFDDQFSVERPDGSNFTLKIRSTKLEDSAMYFCASRSETNQPQHFGDGTRLSIL.

This clonotype was counted ten times or more. This chain links TRBV4-1 with TRBJ2-1; D is perhaps TRBD1 (6 bases). The CDR3 has 14 residues. Germline assignment: CDR1 MGHRA and CDR2 YSYEKL. Trimming pared 3 bases from V and 4 bases from J, leaving 10 bases between. CDR3 bases: TGCGCCAGCAGCCATCCGGACAGATACAATGAGCAGTTCTTC. It specifies CASSHPDRYNEQFF.

This clonotype was found many times. The chain recombines TRBV6-1 with TRBJ1-5, with D unclear. The V end lost 2 bases, the J end lost 0 bases, and 8 bases lay between the germline ends. The CDR3 runs to 15 residues. Per the germline V gene, CDR1 is MNHNS and CDR2 is SASEGT. The CDR3 loop reads CASSETIYSNQPQHF. CDR3 DNA: TGTGCCAGCAGTGAAACTATCTATAGCAATCAGCCCCAGCATTTT.

This clonotype was picked up many times. The rearrangement uses TRBV28 and TRBJ2-5, with D hard to call. Trimming removed 8 bases at V and 8 bases at J, with 12 bases between. The germline CDR1 and CDR2 sequences are MDHEN and SYDVKM. This CDR3 spans 11 amino acids. The CDR3 nucleotides read TGTGCCAGCGGCGAGGTGTTTACCCAGTACTTC. The encoded protein is CASGEVFTQYF.

This clonotype is deemed medium-sized. CDR3 sequence (DNA): TGCAGTGCTAGAGCTCCCGTCGGGGGTCGGTCAGATACGCAGTATTTT. Protein product: CSARAPVGGRSDTQYF. The V gene is TRBV20-1, the J gene TRBJ2-3, with D tentatively TRBD2 (6 bases). The CDR3 length is 16 residues. V gave up 1 base and J gave up 4 bases, with 18 bases separating them. CDR1 and CDR2 (germline): DFQATT, SNEGSKA (reference sequence).

Comment on this clonotype: A read error may produce the germline difference seen at one junction end. The chain uses TRBV4-1 and TRBJ2-7; 11 positions agree with TRBD1. CDR3 length equals 15 residues. The V gene's germline CDR1 is MGHRA and CDR2 YSYEKL. In nucleotides, the CDR3 is TGCGCCAGCATCCAACCCCGGACAGGGGGCCACGAGCAGTACTTC. Translating it yields CASIQPRTGGHEQYF.

This clonotype was detected many times. This chain uses TRBV6-2 or TRBV6-3 with TRBJ2-5, with TRBD2 matching over 10 bases. V dropped 3 bases and J dropped 4; count of bases not matched to a gene: 5. The CDR3 is 15 amino acids. Germline CDR1 is MNHEY and CDR2 is SVGEGT. DNA for the CDR3: TGTGCCAGCAGTTATCGGACTAGCGGAAGAGAGACCCAGTACTTC. It is translated as CASSYRTSGRETQYF.

This clonotype appeared many times. The V call is TRBV20-1, the J call TRBJ2-1; no definite D call. The CDR3 runs 12 residues. Germline loops: CDR1 DFQATT, CDR2 SNEGSKA (reference sequence). The V gene lost 3 bases and the J gene lost 6 bases, with 9 bases spanning the gap. The CDR3: CSARSDSNEQFF. For the CDR3, the DNA is TGCAGTGCTAGGTCGGATTCCAATGAGCAGTTCTTC.

This clonotype was observed at least ten times. The chain carries TRBV25-1 and TRBJ2-7; 8 bases fit TRBD1. Trimming removed 5 bases from V and 4 bases from J; junction bases left unmatched: 7. CDR1 is MGHDK, CDR2 SYGVNS, per germline. CDR3 size: 14 residues. CDR3 sequence reads: CASSYGQGQYEQYF. CDR3 DNA: TGTGCCAGCAGTTATGGACAGGGCCAATACGAGCAGTACTTC.